This T cell receptor beta chain comes out of a study of T cell changes during pregnancy in multiple sclerosis. The protocol was immunoSEQ multiplex PCR, while the TCRdb copy is restricted to in-frame clones and leaves out a portion. The sample lists more than 45,000 clones, 85% to 95% occurring once. The CDR3 is 16 residues long. The germline V gene encodes CDR1 LNHDA and CDR2 SQIVND (reference sequence). J lost 5 bases, V lost 7 bases, and 13 bases had no gene match. The genes are TRBV19 and TRBJ1-5, with TRBD1 matching over 8 bases. The source of this sequence is a female donor with multiple sclerosis, enrolled in a pregnancy study. The sample consisted of CD4+ T cells from peripheral blood mononuclear cells, taken in the second trimester of pregnancy. CDR3 protein: CASTDPAGGRYQPQHF. CDR3 bases: TGTGCCAGTACCGACCCGGCAGGGGGCAGGTATCAGCCCCAGCATTTT.